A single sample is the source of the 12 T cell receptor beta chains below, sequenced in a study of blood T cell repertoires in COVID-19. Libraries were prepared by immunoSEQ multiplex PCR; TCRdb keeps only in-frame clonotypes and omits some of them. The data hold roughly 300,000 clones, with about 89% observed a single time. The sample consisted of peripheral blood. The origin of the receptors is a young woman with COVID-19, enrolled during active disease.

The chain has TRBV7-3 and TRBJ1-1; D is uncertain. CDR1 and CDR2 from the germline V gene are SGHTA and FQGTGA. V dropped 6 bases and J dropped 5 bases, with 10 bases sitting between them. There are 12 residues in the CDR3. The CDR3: CASSASGTEAFF. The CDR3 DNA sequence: TGTGCCAGCAGTGCCTCCGGGACTGAAGCTTTCTTT.

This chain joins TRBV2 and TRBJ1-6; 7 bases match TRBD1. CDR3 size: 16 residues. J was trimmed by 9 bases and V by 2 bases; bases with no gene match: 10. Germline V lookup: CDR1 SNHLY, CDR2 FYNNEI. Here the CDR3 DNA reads TGTGCCAGCAGTGAATTAGGGCAGGACAGGAGTTCACCCCTCCACTTT. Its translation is CASSELGQDRSSPLHF.

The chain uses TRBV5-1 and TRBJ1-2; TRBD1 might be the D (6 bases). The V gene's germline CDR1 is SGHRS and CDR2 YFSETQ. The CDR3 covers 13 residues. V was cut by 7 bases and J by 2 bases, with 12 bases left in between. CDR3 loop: CASARGQNYGYTF. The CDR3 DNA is TGCGCCAGCGCAAGAGGACAGAACTATGGCTACACCTTC.

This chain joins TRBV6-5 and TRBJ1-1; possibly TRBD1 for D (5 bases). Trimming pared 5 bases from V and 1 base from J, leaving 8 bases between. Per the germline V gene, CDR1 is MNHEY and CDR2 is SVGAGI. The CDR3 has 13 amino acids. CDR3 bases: TGTGCCAGCAGTCCTCAGGGGAACACTGAAGCTTTCTTT. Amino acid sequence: CASSPQGNTEAFF.

The CDR3 DNA follows: TGTGCCAGTAGTATAGAGGGGGGACCGGATTCACCCCTCCACTTT. Translating gives CASSIEGGPDSPLHF. The chain joins TRBV19 to TRBJ1-6, with D possibly matching TRBD1 (5 bases). V dropped 0 bases and J dropped 8 bases, with 11 bases sitting between them. Germline V gives CDR1 LNHDA, CDR2 SQIVND (reference sequence). This CDR3 comprises 15 residues. Together with reference TRBV19 and TRBJ1-6, the CDR3 gives the full variable domain: DGGITQSPKYLFRKEGQNVTLSCEQNLNHDAMYWYRQDPGQGLRLIYYSQIVNDFQKGDIAEGYSVSREKKESFPLTVTSAQKNPTAFYLCASSIEGGPDSPLHFGNGTRLTVT.

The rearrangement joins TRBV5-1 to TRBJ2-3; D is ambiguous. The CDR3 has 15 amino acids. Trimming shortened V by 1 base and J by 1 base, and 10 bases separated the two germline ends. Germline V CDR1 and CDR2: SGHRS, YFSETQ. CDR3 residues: CASSLSSEGTDTQYF. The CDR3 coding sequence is TGCGCCAGCAGCTTGAGCAGCGAAGGCACAGATACGCAGTATTTT.

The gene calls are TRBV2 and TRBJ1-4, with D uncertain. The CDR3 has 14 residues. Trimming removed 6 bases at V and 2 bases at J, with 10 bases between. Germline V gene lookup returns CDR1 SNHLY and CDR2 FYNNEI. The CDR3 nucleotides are TGTGCCAGCAGAGTTACCCAGACTAATGAAAAACTGTTTTTT. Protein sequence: CASRVTQTNEKLFF.

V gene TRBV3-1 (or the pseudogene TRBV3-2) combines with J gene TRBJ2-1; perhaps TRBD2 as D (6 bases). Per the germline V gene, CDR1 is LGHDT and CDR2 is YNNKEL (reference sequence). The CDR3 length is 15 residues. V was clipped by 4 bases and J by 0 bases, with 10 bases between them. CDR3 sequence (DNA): TGTGCCAGCAGCCCCATTAGCGGCTCCTACAATGAGCAGTTCTTC. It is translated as CASSPISGSYNEQFF.

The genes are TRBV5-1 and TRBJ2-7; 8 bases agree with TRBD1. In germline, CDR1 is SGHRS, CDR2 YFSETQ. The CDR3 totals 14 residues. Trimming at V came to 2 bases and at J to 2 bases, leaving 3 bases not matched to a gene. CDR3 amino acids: CASSFDRGPYEQYF. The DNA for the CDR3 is TGCGCCAGCAGCTTCGACAGGGGCCCCTACGAGCAGTACTTC.

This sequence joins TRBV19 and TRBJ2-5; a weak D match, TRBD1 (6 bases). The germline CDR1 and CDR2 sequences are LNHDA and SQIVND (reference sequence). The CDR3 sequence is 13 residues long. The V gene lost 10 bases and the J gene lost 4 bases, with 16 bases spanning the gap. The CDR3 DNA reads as TGTGCCACGTACTCAGGGGTAACAGAGACCCAGTACTTC. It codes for CATYSGVTETQYF.

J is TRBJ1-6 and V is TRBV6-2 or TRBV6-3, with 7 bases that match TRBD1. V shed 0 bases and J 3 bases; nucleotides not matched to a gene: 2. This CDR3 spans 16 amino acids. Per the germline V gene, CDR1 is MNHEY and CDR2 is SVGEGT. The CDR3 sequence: CASSYSDRVYNSPLHF. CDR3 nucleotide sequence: TGTGCCAGCAGTTACTCCGACAGGGTCTATAATTCACCCCTCCACTTT.

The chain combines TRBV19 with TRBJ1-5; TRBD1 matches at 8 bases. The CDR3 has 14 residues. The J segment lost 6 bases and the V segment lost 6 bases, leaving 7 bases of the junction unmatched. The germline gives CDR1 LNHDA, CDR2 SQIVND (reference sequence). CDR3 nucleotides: TGTGCCAGTAGCACCTTTACAGGGGGTCAGCCCCAGCATTTT. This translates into CASSTFTGGQPQHF.